These 27 T cell receptor beta chains share one sample of origin, sequenced in a study of shared clonotypes between healthy human individuals. The table came from immunoSEQ multiplex PCR; TCRdb's copy has only in-frame clones and leaves some out. The data hold approximately 940,000 clones, with 76% observed a single time. The specimen was memory CD4+ T cells sorted from blood. Subset specified: CD45RA-negative fraction. These receptor sequences come from a young man in good health.

The chain is built from TRBV5-1 and TRBJ2-2, with 7 bases lining up with TRBD2. The V gene's germline CDR1 is SGHRS and CDR2 YFSETQ. The trim removed 1 base at V and 2 bases at J, leaving 5 bases unmatched. The length of the CDR3 is 16 residues. The CDR3 sequence: CASSLNLAVNTGELFF. The CDR3 DNA is TGCGCCAGCAGCTTGAATCTAGCGGTAAACACCGGGGAGCTGTTTTTT.

The chain links TRBV5-1 to TRBJ1-1; D remains ambiguous. The CDR3 contains 15 residues. V lost 4 bases and J lost 1, with 14 bases in between. Looked up from germline, CDR1 is SGHRS and CDR2 is YFSETQ. The CDR3 sequence: CASSQRVGPNTEAFF. CDR3 nucleotides: TGCGCCAGCAGCCAGAGGGTAGGTCCGAACACTGAAGCTTTCTTT.

The chain has TRBV28 and TRBJ1-2, with D unclear. V gave up 2 bases and J gave up 8 bases, with 12 bases separating them. Germline CDR1 MDHEN, CDR2 SYDVKM. CDR3 length: 13 residues. The CDR3 region has the DNA TGTGCCAGCAGTTTAATGGGAGAATGGGGCTACACCTTC. Protein: CASSLMGEWGYTF.

Regarding this clone: With a far larger clone one base away, a read error is the likely cause. J is TRBJ2-7 and V is TRBV4-3; possibly TRBD2 for D (6 bases). Germline V gives CDR1 LGHNA, CDR2 YSLEER. The V and J ends lost 0 bases and 4 bases respectively, with 13 bases between them. The CDR3 length is 15 residues. CDR3 sequence: CASSQDRTGLYEQYF. For the CDR3, the DNA is TGCGCCAGCAGCCAAGACCGAACGGGACTGTACGAGCAGTACTTC.

The chain recombines TRBV19 with TRBJ1-3; 11 positions match TRBD1. Germline V gives CDR1 LNHDA, CDR2 SQIVND (reference sequence). V trimming: 5 bases; J trimming: 1 base; junction bases outside the gene matches: 1. CDR3 length equals 15 residues. For the CDR3, the DNA is TGTGCCAGTAGTGGGACAGGGGGATCTGGAAACACCATATATTTT. Amino acids: CASSGTGGSGNTIYF.

This clone was observed a single time. V is TRBV7-8 and J is TRBJ1-4; D is unresolved. The germline gives CDR1 SGHVS, CDR2 FQNEAQ. V dropped 5 bases and J dropped 2 bases, with 18 bases sitting between them. The CDR3 sequence is 17 residues long. CDR3 loop: CASSPSIGVRTNEKLFF. CDR3 sequence (DNA): TGTGCCAGCAGCCCCTCCATCGGAGTTAGGACTAATGAAAAACTGTTTTTT.

The rearrangement joins TRBV5-1 to TRBJ2-7; D ambiguous. The germline V gene has CDR1 SGHRS and CDR2 YFSETQ. Trimming stripped 5 bases from V and 0 bases from J, with 9 bases between. This CDR3 comprises 13 residues. The CDR3 spells CASRGTFSYEQYF. The CDR3, as DNA: TGCGCCAGCAGGGGAACGTTCTCCTACGAGCAGTACTTC.

V and J are TRBV6-1 and TRBJ2-1, with 9 bases matching TRBD2. Trimming at V came to 2 bases and at J to 6 bases, leaving 5 bases not matched to a gene. Germline V gene data show CDR1 as MNHNS and CDR2 as SASEGT. The CDR3 loop spans 15 amino acids. The DNA for the CDR3 is TGTGCCAGCAGTGAATTTGCTAGCGGGACCAATGAGCAGTTCTTC. Its translation is CASSEFASGTNEQFF.

This clone appeared once. The genes are TRBV5-1 and TRBJ2-7; D unresolved. CDR3 length equals 13 residues. V lost 0 bases to trimming and J lost 7 bases, with 11 bases between them. CDR1 and CDR2 (germline): SGHRS, YFSETQ. This chain's CDR3 is CASSLERDAEQYF. CDR3 DNA sequence: TGCGCCAGCAGCTTGGAACGCGACGCTGAGCAGTACTTC.

The rearrangement uses TRBV29-1 and TRBJ1-2; D is possibly TRBD1 (6 bases). Trimming took off 2 bases at V and 4 bases at J, with 14 bases between the two ends. This CDR3 is built from 14 residues. In germline, CDR1 is SQVTM, CDR2 ANQGSEA. The CDR3 loop reads CSVERGGAGYGYTF. CDR3 DNA sequence: TGCAGCGTTGAAAGGGGGGGCGCGGGCTATGGCTACACCTTC.

The chain joins TRBV18 to TRBJ2-3; D uncertain. V lost 6 bases to trimming and J lost 0 bases, with 10 bases between them. This CDR3 has 14 amino acids. Germline V gene data show CDR1 as KGHSH and CDR2 as LQKENI. This CDR3 reads CASSLAFSTDTQYF. CDR3 DNA sequence: TGTGCCAGCTCCCTTGCTTTCAGCACAGATACGCAGTATTTT.

This clone came up once. V and J are TRBV13 and TRBJ1-3, with a weak D call TRBD1 (5 bases). The CDR3 has 16 residues. With 5 bases removed from V and 2 bases from J, the gap between germline ends came to 16 bases. Germline CDR1 reads PRHDT; CDR2 reads FYEKMQ (reference sequence). CDR3 coding DNA: TGTGCCAGCAGCCACTTACTCTTGGGGCCTGGAAACACCATATATTTT. It encodes CASSHLLLGPGNTIYF.

CDR3 DNA sequence: TGCGCCAGCAGTGCCCCAGGGGAGGGCACAGATACGCAGTATTTT. Amino acid sequence: CASSAPGEGTDTQYF. The chain recombines TRBV10-2 with TRBJ2-3; perhaps D is TRBD1 or TRBD2 (6 bases each). The CDR3 is 15 residues long. Deletions cut 4 bases from V and 1 base from J, with 12 bases between. The V gene's germline CDR1 is WSHSY and CDR2 SAAADI.

The chain is built from TRBV7-2 and TRBJ2-1, with D unresolved. V was pared by 0 bases and J by 5 bases, with 11 bases between. Germline assignment: CDR1 SGHTA and CDR2 FQGNSA. The CDR3 consists of 15 residues. DNA for the CDR3: TGTGCCAGCAGCTTAGCGCGGTCTATCAACAATGAGCAGTTCTTC. Translating gives CASSLARSINNEQFF.

The J gene is TRBJ1-1, the V gene TRBV28; D call uncertain. The CDR3 is made up of 13 amino acids. CDR1 is MDHEN and CDR2 is SYDVKM in the germline V gene. With 6 bases removed from V and 5 bases from J, the gap between germline ends came to 13 bases. The CDR3 sequence is CASSPAGWTEAFF. The DNA of the CDR3 is TGTGCCAGCAGCCCGGCGGGTTGGACTGAAGCTTTCTTT.

The rearrangement links TRBV30 to TRBJ1-3, with unresolved D. The V gene's germline CDR1 is GTSNPN and CDR2 SVGIG (reference sequence). With 1 base removed from V and 4 bases from J, the gap between germline ends came to 5 bases. The CDR3 runs to 12 residues. CDR3 nucleotides: TGTGCCTGGAGTGCGGAGGGAAACACCATATATTTT. Its protein is CAWSAEGNTIYF. Full variable domain (rest looked up from reference TRBV30 and TRBJ1-3): SQTIHQWPATLVQPVGSPLSLECTVEGTSNPNLYWYRQAAGRGLQLLFYSVGIGQISSEVPQNLSASRPQDRQFILSSKKLLLSDSGFYLCAWSAEGNTIYFGEGSWLTVV.

Comments on this clone: This specimen includes other DNA sequences encoding the same CDR3. The V and J genes are TRBV5-4 and TRBJ2-5, with 9 positions matching TRBD2. V was pared by 0 bases and J by 2 bases, with 2 bases of the junction left unmatched. CDR3 length equals 15 residues. CDR1 is SGHNT and CDR2 is YYREEE in the germline V gene (reference sequence). CDR3 sequence: CASSLGLAGQETQYF. The CDR3 nucleotides read TGTGCCAGCAGCTTGGGGCTAGCGGGGCAAGAGACCCAGTACTTC.

This sequence joins TRBV28 and TRBJ1-2; D unclear. The CDR3 loop spans 12 amino acids. Germline CDR1 is MDHEN and CDR2 is SYDVKM. With 8 bases removed from V and 6 bases from J, the gap between germline ends came to 13 bases. In DNA form, the CDR3 reads TGTGCCAGCCTAGCCGTTGGTGATGGCTACACCTTC. The encoded protein is CASLAVGDGYTF.

The chain combines TRBV10-2 with TRBJ2-3; no clear D. V lost 2 bases, J lost 8 bases, and 8 bases lay in between. CDR1 WSHSY and CDR2 SAAADI come from the germline V gene. The CDR3 has 12 amino acids. The CDR3 DNA reads TGCGCCAGCAGTGAGGGGGTGGGTACGCAGTATTTT. Translating gives CASSEGVGTQYF.

This clone appeared a few times. The V gene is TRBV30, the J gene TRBJ1-2; D uncertain. Trimming pared 2 bases from V and 8 bases from J, leaving 21 bases between. CDR3 length: 15 residues. The germline V gene has CDR1 GTSNPN and CDR2 SVGIG (reference sequence). CDR3 protein: CAWSPDFDAWTGYTF. CDR3 sequence (DNA): TGTGCCTGGAGTCCTGACTTCGATGCGTGGACGGGCTACACCTTC.

This chain joins TRBV4-2 and TRBJ1-4; 11 nucleotides line up with TRBD1. CDR3 length equals 17 residues. CDR1 is LGHNA, CDR2 YNFKEQ, per germline. Trimming at V came to 0 bases and at J to 7 bases, leaving 7 bases not matched to a gene. CDR3 DNA: TGTGCCAGCAGCCAAGATTTTACGGGACAGGGGGTTGAAAAACTGTTTTTT. Residues: CASSQDFTGQGVEKLFF.

This clone was recorded once. The rearrangement links TRBV18 to TRBJ1-1, with 8 bases fitting TRBD1. The CDR3 is 15 residues long. Trimming at V came to 1 base and at J to 3 bases, leaving 4 bases not matched to a gene. The germline V gene encodes CDR1 KGHSH and CDR2 LQKENI. The CDR3, as DNA: TGTGCCAGCTCACCACGCACACAGGGGGACACTGAAGCTTTCTTT. Translation gives CASSPRTQGDTEAFF.

This chain connects TRBV5-1 to TRBJ1-2, with 10 bases fitting TRBD1. The CDR3 is 16 amino acids. With V trimmed by 4 bases and J by 6 bases, 12 bases remained unmatched. Germline assignment: CDR1 SGHRS and CDR2 YFSETQ. The DNA for the CDR3 is TGCGCCAGCAGCAGAATCCCGGACAGGGGGAGGGATGGCTACACCTTC. It specifies CASSRIPDRGRDGYTF.

Concerning this clone itself: A junction end diverges from the germline sequence, so it may reflect a read error. This chain joins TRBV2 and TRBJ1-1, with D perhaps TRBD1 (5 bases). Per germline, CDR1 SNHLY and CDR2 FYNNEI. CDR3 length equals 15 residues. Written as DNA, the CDR3 is TGTGCCAGCAGTGAACGCCTTGGGGGGAACGCTGAAGCTTTCTTT. This codes for CASSERLGGNAEAFF.

This chain links TRBV7-2 with TRBJ2-1; TRBD2 aligns across 12 bases. Germline values: CDR1 SGHTA, CDR2 FQGNSA. The J segment lost 6 bases and the V segment lost 5 bases, leaving 8 bases of the junction unmatched. There are 16 residues in the CDR3. CDR3 amino acids: CASSPRRTSGTNEQFF. In DNA form, the CDR3 reads TGTGCCAGCAGCCCCCGAAGGACTAGCGGGACCAATGAGCAGTTCTTC. The full variable domain, its missing parts supplied by reference TRBV7-2 and TRBJ2-1, is GAGVSQSPSNKVTEKGKDVELRCDPISGHTALYWYRQSLGQGLEFLIYFQGNSAPDKSGLPSDRFSAERTGGSVSTLTIQRTQQEDSAVYLCASSPRRTSGTNEQFFGPGTRLTVL.

In its sample, this clone was seen once. This chain uses TRBV15 with TRBJ2-5; no firm D call. The germline V gene encodes CDR1 LNHNV and CDR2 YYDKDF (reference sequence). The CDR3 is 14 residues long. V lost 2 bases, J lost 5 bases, and 12 bases lay in between. The CDR3: CATSRPQSRETQYF. As DNA, the CDR3 is TGTGCCACCAGCAGACCCCAGAGCAGGGAGACCCAGTACTTC.

This clone was detected only a few times. The chain joins TRBV5-6 to TRBJ1-2; D is ambiguous. V dropped 4 bases and J dropped 8 bases, with 12 bases sitting between them. Germline loops: CDR1 SGHDT, CDR2 YYEEEE. The CDR3 runs 12 residues. CDR3 in DNA: TGTGCCAGCAGCATACAGCAACGGGGCTACACCTTC. This sequence encodes CASSIQQRGYTF.